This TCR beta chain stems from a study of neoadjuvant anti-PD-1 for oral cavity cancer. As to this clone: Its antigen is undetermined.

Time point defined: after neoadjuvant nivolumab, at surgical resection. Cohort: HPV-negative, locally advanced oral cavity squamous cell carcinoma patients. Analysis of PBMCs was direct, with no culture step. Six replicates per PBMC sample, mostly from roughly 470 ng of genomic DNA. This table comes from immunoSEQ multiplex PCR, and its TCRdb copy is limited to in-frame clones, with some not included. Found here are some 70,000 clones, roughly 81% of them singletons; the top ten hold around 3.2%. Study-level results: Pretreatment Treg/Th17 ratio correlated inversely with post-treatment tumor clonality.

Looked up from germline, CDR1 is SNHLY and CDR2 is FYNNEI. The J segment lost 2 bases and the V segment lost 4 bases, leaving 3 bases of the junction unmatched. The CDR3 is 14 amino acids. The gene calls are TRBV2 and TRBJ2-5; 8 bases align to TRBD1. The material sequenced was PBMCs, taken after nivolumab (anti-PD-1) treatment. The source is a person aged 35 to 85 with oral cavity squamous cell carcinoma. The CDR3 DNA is TGTGCCAGCAGTGGGACAGGGAGGCAAGAGACCCAGTACTTC. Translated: CASSGTGRQETQYF. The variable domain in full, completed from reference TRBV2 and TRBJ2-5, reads EPEVTQTPSHQVTQMGQEVILRCVPISNHLYFYWYRQILGQKVEFLVSFYNNEISEKSEIFDDQFSVERPDGSNFTLKIRSTKLEDSAMYFCASSGTGRQETQYFGPGTRLLVL.